A selection of T cell receptor beta chains follows, all from one sample in a study of T-cell reconstitution after alpha-beta-depleted transplantation in children. TCRdb processed the PCR reads anew with MiXCR; each CDR3 protein has one entry. The repertoire holds hundreds of thousands of distinct CDR3 sequences, with roughly a tenth as singletons. Sequenced material: PBMCs, taken before TCRalphabeta/CD19-depleted stem cell transplant. These receptors came from a child in the first two years of life with acute myeloid leukemia, due to receive a stem cell transplant. Each CDR3 is given with its conserved first and last residue. A D gene is named only where the DNA matches it firmly. Where a row states a size, it is once, few, many or the class of an expanded clone; other rows omit it.

d_call	clone_size	v_call	j_call	cdr3_nt	cdr3_aa
TRBD1	many	TRBV30	TRBJ2-7	TGTGCCTGGAACTTCGACAGGGACGAGCAGTACTTC	CAWNFDRDEQYF
TRBD1	many	TRBV10-3	TRBJ2-2	TGTGCCATCAGTGAGACAGGGGACACCGGGGAGCTGTTTTTT	CAISETGDTGELFF
TRBD2	many	TRBV5-1	TRBJ2-7	TGCGCCAGCAGCTTAAATGGCGGGAGCTCCTACGAGCAGTACTTC	CASSLNGGSSYEQYF
TRBD1	.	TRBV5-1	TRBJ1-5	TGCGGCAGCAGTCCCGAACCTGGGACAGGGACTAGCAATCGGCCCCAGCATTTT	CGSSPEPGTGTSNRPQHF
TRBD2	many	TRBV4-1	TRBJ2-3	TGCGCCAGCAGCCAAGATCAGGCCAGGGGAACGGGACTAGGGTTCACAGATACGCAGTATTTT	CASSQDQARGTGLGFTDTQYF
TRBD1	few	TRBV30	TRBJ2-4	TGTGCCTGGAGTAAACAGGGGCTCGTCAAAAACATTCAGTACTTC	CAWSKQGLVKNIQYF
TRBD1	many	TRBV28	TRBJ1-1	TGTGCCAGCAGTTCGGACAGGAGGGCCACTGAAGCTTTCTTT	CASSSDRRATEAFF
TRBD2	many	TRBV20-1	TRBJ2-1	TGCAGTGCGGGTCCGACTAGCGGAAGTGACAATGAGCAGTTCTTC	CSAGPTSGSDNEQFF
.	few	TRBV5-4	TRBJ1-2	TGTGCAAGCGGGCAGGGGCAGTTATGGAGCTACACCTTC	CASGQGQLWSYTF
.	many	TRBV9	TRBJ2-1	TGTGCCAGCAGCGAGGACGATGAGCAGTTCTTC	CASSEDDEQFF